Below are 18 T cell receptor beta chains sequenced from a single sample in a study of cytotoxic CD8 clonotypes in ibrutinib-treated CLL. Here immunoSEQ multiplex PCR was the method, and the copy in TCRdb shows in-frame clones only, minus some. The sample records 300,000 to 400,000 clones, roughly 67% being singletons. Sequenced here: PBMCs, sampled after 36 months of ibrutinib treatment. Receptors were obtained from a human donor with chronic lymphocytic leukemia.

V usage is TRBV4-1 and J usage is TRBJ2-5; 10 bases map to TRBD1. CDR1 and CDR2 from the germline V gene are MGHRA and YSYEKL. This CDR3 has 14 amino acids. V dropped 5 bases and J dropped 11; count of bases not matched to a gene: 11. Here the CDR3 reads CASSTRQGAKEQYF. The CDR3 region has the DNA TGCGCCAGCAGCACCCGACAGGGGGCGAAGGAGCAGTACTTC.

This clone was detected only a few times. The chain has TRBV6-5 and TRBJ1-6; D remains unclear. V lost 6 bases, J lost 10 bases, and 16 bases lay in between. This CDR3 has 14 residues. CDR1 MNHEY and CDR2 SVGAGI come from the germline V gene. This CDR3 is CASSPWGGRSPLHF. Here the CDR3 DNA reads TGTGCCAGCAGCCCTTGGGGTGGGAGGTCACCCCTCCACTTT.

This clone turned up a few times. The chain combines TRBV19 with TRBJ1-5, with a possible D match to TRBD1 (6 bases). This CDR3 comprises 15 residues. Germline CDR1 reads LNHDA; CDR2 reads SQIVND (reference sequence). Trimming left V 6 bases short and J 4 bases short, with 16 bases between. CDR3 region: CASSTPGEANQPQHF. CDR3 nucleotide sequence: TGTGCCAGTAGCACCCCAGGGGAGGCAAATCAGCCCCAGCATTTT.

The V gene is TRBV27, the J gene TRBJ1-4; tentative D call: TRBD1 (6 bases). Per the germline V gene, CDR1 is MNHEY and CDR2 is SMNVEV (reference sequence). The CDR3 has 16 amino acids. V lost 5 bases and J lost 5, with 18 bases in between. CDR3 sequence: CASSPLGARRNEKLFF. DNA for the CDR3: TGTGCCAGCAGTCCATTGGGGGCACGTAGAAATGAAAAACTGTTTTTT.

This chain joins TRBV6-5 and TRBJ2-7, with 10 nucleotides matching TRBD1. Looked up from germline, CDR1 is MNHEY and CDR2 is SVGAGI. The CDR3 totals 16 residues. Germline trimming cut 0 bases from V and 0 bases from J; bases unmatched to any gene: 2. CDR3 sequence (DNA): TGTGCCAGCAGTTACTCCCGGGACAGGGGCTCCTACGAGCAGTACTTC. Its translation: CASSYSRDRGSYEQYF.

The V call is TRBV27, the J call TRBJ2-7, with a tentative D call TRBD2 (7 bases). The V gene lost 6 bases and the J gene lost 13 bases, with 16 bases spanning the gap. The germline V gene has CDR1 MNHEY and CDR2 SMNVEV (reference sequence). There are 11 residues in the CDR3. CDR3 in DNA: TGTGCCAGCAGAGGGGGGGAGGGGCGTTACTTC. This gives the protein CASRGGEGRYF.

This rearrangement joins TRBV7-9 to TRBJ1-1; no clear D. V was clipped by 3 bases and J by 1 base, with 6 bases between them. The CDR3 contains 13 residues. From germline, CDR1 is SEHNR and CDR2 FQNEAQ (reference sequence). CDR3 protein: CASSFFANTEAFF. The DNA of the CDR3 is TGTGCCAGCAGCTTCTTCGCGAACACTGAAGCTTTCTTT.

The CDR3 loop is CASSSWVAGNQPQHF. CDR3 sequence (DNA): TGTGCCAGTAGTAGTTGGGTTGCGGGCAATCAGCCCCAGCATTTT. The chain uses TRBV19 and TRBJ1-5; D is unclear. Trimming took 4 bases from V and 2 from J, leaving 12 bases between them. This CDR3 spans 15 amino acids. Germline V gene data show CDR1 as LNHDA and CDR2 as SQIVND (reference sequence).

This clone was found a few times. The V gene is TRBV11-1, the J gene TRBJ2-7; no reliable D call. Germline CDR1 and CDR2: SGHAT and FQDESV (reference sequence). Trimming removed 4 bases from V and 0 bases from J, with 13 bases in between. This CDR3 has 15 residues. DNA of the CDR3: TGTGCCAGCAGCTCTGCATTCCCGAGCTCCTACGAGCAGTACTTC. Translating it yields CASSSAFPSSYEQYF.

The V call is TRBV5-1, the J call TRBJ2-7; 9 bases are shared with TRBD1. The CDR3 is made up of 15 amino acids. CDR1 and CDR2 (germline): SGHRS, YFSETQ. V shed 4 bases, J shed 2 bases, and the junction held 7 bases outside the gene matches. The CDR3 reads CASSKGTGTTYEQYF. For the CDR3, the DNA is TGCGCCAGCAGCAAAGGGACAGGGACAACCTACGAGCAGTACTTC. Variable domain in full (rest from reference TRBV5-1 and TRBJ2-7): KAGVTQTPRYLIKTRGQQVTLSCSPISGHRSVSWYQQTPGQGLQFLFEYFSETQRNKGNFPGRFSGRQFSNSRSEMNVSTLELGDSALYLCASSKGTGTTYEQYFGPGTRLTVT.

This clone was found a few times. The V and J genes are TRBV5-1 and TRBJ2-2; D assignment may be TRBD1 or TRBD2 (5 bases each). V was trimmed by 4 bases and J by 5 bases, leaving 9 bases between them. The CDR3 extends over 13 amino acids. Germline CDR1 is SGHRS and CDR2 is YFSETQ. The CDR3: CASSRDQTGELFF. The CDR3 region has the DNA TGCGCCAGCAGCAGGGACCAAACCGGGGAGCTGTTTTTT.

The chain is built from TRBV28 and TRBJ2-7; D is perhaps TRBD1 or TRBD2 (5 bases each). V was pared by 2 bases and J by 2 bases, with 10 bases between. Germline assignment: CDR1 MDHEN and CDR2 SYDVKM. The CDR3 consists of 14 residues. The CDR3 region has the DNA TGTGCCAGCAGTTTAGGAGGACACCCCTACGAGCAGTACTTC. Its protein is CASSLGGHPYEQYF.

This chain joins TRBV10-3 and TRBJ1-2; possible D gene TRBD1, 5 bases. V was cut by 4 bases and J by 4 bases, with 19 bases left in between. CDR3 length equals 16 residues. Germline V gene lookup returns CDR1 ENHRY and CDR2 SYGVKD. The CDR3 sequence is CAISGAIATGLYGYTF. CDR3 coding DNA: TGTGCCATCAGTGGGGCCATCGCAACAGGTCTCTATGGCTACACCTTC.

The CDR3 loop reads CASSSGQANYGYTF. CDR3 in DNA: TGCGCCAGCAGCTCCGGACAGGCTAACTATGGCTACACCTTC. The chain uses TRBV4-1 and TRBJ1-2, with 7 bases fitting TRBD1. Germline loops: CDR1 MGHRA, CDR2 YSYEKL. After removal of 5 bases from V and 0 bases from J, the junction contained 3 bases not matched to a gene. The CDR3 runs 14 residues.

The CDR3 region is CASSEYGVSDEQFF. The CDR3 bases are TGTGCCAGCAGTGAATATGGGGTTTCGGATGAGCAGTTCTTC. The V call is TRBV25-1, the J call TRBJ2-1; no clear D. The CDR3 runs to 14 residues. Trimming shortened V by 0 bases and J by 8 bases, and 11 bases separated the two germline ends. Germline V lookup: CDR1 MGHDK, CDR2 SYGVNS.

With respect to this clone: A read error may produce the germline difference seen at one junction end. The CDR3 DNA reads as TGTGCCAGAAGCTTGGATATTCACTTC. This translates into CARSLDIHF. The chain carries TRBV5-3 and TRBJ2-7; D ambiguous. TRBV5-3 is classed as an ORF, of uncertain function. This CDR3 has 9 residues.

CDR3 loop: CASSQEPSTGNSPLHF. CDR3 DNA: TGCGCCAGCAGCCAAGAACCCAGTACCGGCAATTCACCCCTCCACTTT. The chain recombines TRBV4-1 with TRBJ1-6, with unresolved D. V was cut by 0 bases and J by 7 bases, with 13 bases left in between. CDR3 length: 16 residues. The V gene's germline CDR1 is MGHRA and CDR2 YSYEKL.

This chain uses TRBV9 with TRBJ2-1; 8 nucleotides agree with TRBD2. With V trimmed by 0 bases and J by 5 bases, 7 bases remained unmatched. This CDR3 region has 16 residues. Per the germline V gene, CDR1 is SGDLS and CDR2 is YYNGEE. CDR3 protein: CASSVAIPSGHNEQFF. The CDR3 nucleotides read TGTGCCAGCAGCGTAGCTATTCCTAGCGGGCACAATGAGCAGTTCTTC.